This T cell receptor beta chain was profiled in a study of blood T cell repertoires in COVID-19. At the level of the study: From the United States, Italy and Spain came samples of acute and convalescent COVID-19.

In the original workflow: Nucleated cell counts were estimated from reference gene primer amplification. Sequencing was performed with immunoSEQ multiplex PCR; in TCRdb, only in-frame clones are kept and a portion is missing. That table supplies the V and J calls and clone size; D and trimming were determined from the DNA. The data show about 42,000 clones, with roughly 84% seen just once and over 2% held by the top ten. The V segment lost 7 bases and the J segment 0 bases; nucleotides outside the gene matches: 9. CDR3 size: 16 residues. CDR1 and CDR2 from the germline V gene are SGHRS and YFSETQ. This chain joins TRBV5-1 and TRBJ2-4; 8 bases match TRBD2. The sample comprised peripheral blood. This clonotype originated in a human donor in a cohort sampled during active COVID-19. This CDR3 is CASAFSGDRAKNIQYF. The CDR3 DNA reads TGCGCCAGCGCCTTTAGCGGGGACCGAGCCAAAAACATTCAGTACTTC.